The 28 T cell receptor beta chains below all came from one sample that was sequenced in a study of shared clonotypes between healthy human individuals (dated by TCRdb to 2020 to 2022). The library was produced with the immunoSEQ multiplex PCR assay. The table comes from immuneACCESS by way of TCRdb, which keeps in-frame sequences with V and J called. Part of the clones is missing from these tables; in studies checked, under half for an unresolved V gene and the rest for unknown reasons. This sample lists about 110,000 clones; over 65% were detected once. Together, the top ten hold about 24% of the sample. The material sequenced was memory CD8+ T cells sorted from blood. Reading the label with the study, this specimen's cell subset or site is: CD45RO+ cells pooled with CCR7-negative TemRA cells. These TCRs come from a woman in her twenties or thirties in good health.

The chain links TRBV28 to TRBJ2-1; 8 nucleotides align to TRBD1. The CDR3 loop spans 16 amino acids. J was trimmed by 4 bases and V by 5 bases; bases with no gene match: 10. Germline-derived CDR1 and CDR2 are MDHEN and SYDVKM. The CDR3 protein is CASSGAGGDAYNEQFF. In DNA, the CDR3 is TGTGCCAGCAGTGGGGCAGGGGGCGACGCATACAATGAGCAGTTCTTC.

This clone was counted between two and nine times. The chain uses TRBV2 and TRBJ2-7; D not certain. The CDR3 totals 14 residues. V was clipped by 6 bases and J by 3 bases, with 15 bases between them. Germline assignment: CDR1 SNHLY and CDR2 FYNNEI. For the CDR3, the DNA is TGTGCCAGCAGACCCTTCGGGTATGACTACGAGCAGTACTTC. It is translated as CASRPFGYDYEQYF. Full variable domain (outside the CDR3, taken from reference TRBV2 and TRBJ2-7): EPEVTQTPSHQVTQMGQEVILRCVPISNHLYFYWYRQILGQKVEFLVSFYNNEISEKSEIFDDQFSVERPDGSNFTLKIRSTKLEDSAMYFCASRPFGYDYEQYFGPGTRLTVT.

The CDR3 reads CASRLQGRNEKLFF. DNA for the CDR3: TGTGCCAGCAGATTACAGGGTAGGAATGAAAAACTGTTTTTT. The chain links TRBV28 to TRBJ1-4; possibly TRBD1 for D (6 bases). Germline V gene lookup returns CDR1 MDHEN and CDR2 SYDVKM. The CDR3 totals 14 residues. The V gene lost 6 bases and the J gene lost 5 bases, with 13 bases spanning the gap.

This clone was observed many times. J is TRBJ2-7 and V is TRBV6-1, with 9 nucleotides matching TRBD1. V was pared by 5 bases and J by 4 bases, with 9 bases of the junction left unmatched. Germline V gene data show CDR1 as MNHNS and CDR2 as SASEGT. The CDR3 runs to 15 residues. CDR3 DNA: TGTGCCAGCAGTCAGGGAACAGGGGGCGTTTACGAGCAGTACTTC. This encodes CASSQGTGGVYEQYF.

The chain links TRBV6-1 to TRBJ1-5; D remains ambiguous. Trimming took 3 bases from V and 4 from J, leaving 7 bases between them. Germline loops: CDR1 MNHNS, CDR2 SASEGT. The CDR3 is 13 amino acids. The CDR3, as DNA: TGTGCCAGCAGTGAGAAACAGAATCAGCCCCAGCATTTT. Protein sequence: CASSEKQNQPQHF.

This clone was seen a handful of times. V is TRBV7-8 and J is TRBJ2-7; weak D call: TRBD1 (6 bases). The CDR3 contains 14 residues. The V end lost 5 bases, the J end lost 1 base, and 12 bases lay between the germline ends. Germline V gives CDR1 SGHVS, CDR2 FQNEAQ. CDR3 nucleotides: TGTGCCAGCAGCCTACTGACAGGTTCCTACGAGCAGTACTTC. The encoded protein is CASSLLTGSYEQYF. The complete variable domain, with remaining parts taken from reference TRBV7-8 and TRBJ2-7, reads GAGVSQSPRYKVAKRGQDVALRCDPISGHVSLFWYQQALGQGPEFLTYFQNEAQLDKSGLPSDRFFAERPEGSVSTLKIQRTQQEDSAVYLCASSLLTGSYEQYFGPGTRLTVT.

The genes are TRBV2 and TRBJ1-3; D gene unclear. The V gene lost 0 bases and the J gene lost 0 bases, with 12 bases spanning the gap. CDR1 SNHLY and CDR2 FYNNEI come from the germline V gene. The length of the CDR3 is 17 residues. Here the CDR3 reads CASSEALLGPSGNTIYF. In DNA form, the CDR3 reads TGTGCCAGCAGTGAAGCGCTTCTGGGCCCCTCTGGAAACACCATATATTTT.

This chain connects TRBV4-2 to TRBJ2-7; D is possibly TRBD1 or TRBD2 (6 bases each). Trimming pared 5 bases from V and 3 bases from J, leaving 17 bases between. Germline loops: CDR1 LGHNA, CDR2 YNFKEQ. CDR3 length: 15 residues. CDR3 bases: TGTGCCAGCAGCTTGCCGGAGGGGGTAGGCTACGAGCAGTACTTC. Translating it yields CASSLPEGVGYEQYF.

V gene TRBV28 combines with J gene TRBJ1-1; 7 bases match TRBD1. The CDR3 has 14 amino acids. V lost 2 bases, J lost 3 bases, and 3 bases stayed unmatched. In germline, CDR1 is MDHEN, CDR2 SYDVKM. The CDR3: CASSLRQGYTEAFF. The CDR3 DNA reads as TGTGCCAGCAGTTTAAGACAGGGATACACTGAAGCTTTCTTT.

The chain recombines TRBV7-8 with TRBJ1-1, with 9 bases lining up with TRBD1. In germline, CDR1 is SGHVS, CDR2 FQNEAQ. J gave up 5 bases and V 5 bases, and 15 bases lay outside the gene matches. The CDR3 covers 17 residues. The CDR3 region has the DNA TGTGCCAGCAGCAACCGATGGGACAGGGAAGTAAGAACTGAAGCTTTCTTT. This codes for CASSNRWDREVRTEAFF.

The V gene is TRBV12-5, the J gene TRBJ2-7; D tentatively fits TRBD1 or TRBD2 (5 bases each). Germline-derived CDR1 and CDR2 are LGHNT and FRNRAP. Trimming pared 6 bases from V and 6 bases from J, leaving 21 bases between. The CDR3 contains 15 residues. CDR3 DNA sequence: TGTGCTAGTGGGGTGGTGGTGGGGACCAGGTTCGAGCAGTACTTC. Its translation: CASGVVVGTRFEQYF. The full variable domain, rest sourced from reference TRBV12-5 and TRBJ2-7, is DARVTQTPRHKVTEMGQEVTMRCQPILGHNTVFWYRQTMMQGLELLAYFRNRAPLDDSGMPKDRFSAEMPDATLATLKIQPSEPRDSAVYFCASGVVVGTRFEQYFGPGTRLTVT.

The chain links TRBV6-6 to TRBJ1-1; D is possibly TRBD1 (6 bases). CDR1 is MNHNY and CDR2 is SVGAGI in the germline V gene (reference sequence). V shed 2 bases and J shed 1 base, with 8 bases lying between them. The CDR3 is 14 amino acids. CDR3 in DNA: TGTGCCAGCAGTTACCGGGGGGCGAACACTGAAGCTTTCTTT. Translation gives CASSYRGANTEAFF.

CDR3 DNA: TGTGCCAGTAGTAGTCGGACAGCGAACACTGAAGCTTTCTTT. Its protein product is CASSSRTANTEAFF. The chain is built from TRBV19 and TRBJ1-1, with D maybe TRBD1 (6 bases). The V and J ends lost 4 bases and 1 base respectively, with 10 bases between them. The CDR3 runs 14 residues. CDR1 is LNHDA, CDR2 SQIVND, per germline (reference sequence).

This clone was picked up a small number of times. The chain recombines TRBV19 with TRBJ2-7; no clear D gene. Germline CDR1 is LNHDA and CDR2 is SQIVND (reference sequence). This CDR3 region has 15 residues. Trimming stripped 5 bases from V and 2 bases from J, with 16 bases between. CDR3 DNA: TGTGCCAGTAGTTCCAGAACCGACGGAACCTACGAGCAGTACTTC. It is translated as CASSSRTDGTYEQYF.

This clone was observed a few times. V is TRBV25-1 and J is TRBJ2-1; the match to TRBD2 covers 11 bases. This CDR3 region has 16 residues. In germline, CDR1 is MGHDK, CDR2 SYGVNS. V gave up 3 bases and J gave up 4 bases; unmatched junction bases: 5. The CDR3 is CASSDPGLADYNEQFF. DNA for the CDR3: TGTGCCAGCAGTGACCCGGGACTAGCGGATTACAATGAGCAGTTCTTC.

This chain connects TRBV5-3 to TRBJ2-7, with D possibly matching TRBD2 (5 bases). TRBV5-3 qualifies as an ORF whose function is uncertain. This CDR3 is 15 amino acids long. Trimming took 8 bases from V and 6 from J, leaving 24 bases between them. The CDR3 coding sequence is TGTGCCAGCAGCCTGCGGTGGGTACGAGGGAGCGAGCAGTACTTC. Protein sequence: CASSLRWVRGSEQYF.

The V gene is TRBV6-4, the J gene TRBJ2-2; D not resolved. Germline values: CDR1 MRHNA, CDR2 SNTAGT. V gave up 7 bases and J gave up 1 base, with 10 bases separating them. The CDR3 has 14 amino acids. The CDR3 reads CASKGTENTGELFF. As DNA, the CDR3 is TGTGCCAGCAAGGGTACCGAGAACACCGGGGAGCTGTTTTTT.

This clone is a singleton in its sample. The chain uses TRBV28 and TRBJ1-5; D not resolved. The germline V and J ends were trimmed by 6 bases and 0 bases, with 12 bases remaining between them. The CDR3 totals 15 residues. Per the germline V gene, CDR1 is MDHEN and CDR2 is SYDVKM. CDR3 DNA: TGTGCCAGCAGCTTTGCAGGATATAGCAATCAGCCCCAGCATTTT. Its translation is CASSFAGYSNQPQHF.

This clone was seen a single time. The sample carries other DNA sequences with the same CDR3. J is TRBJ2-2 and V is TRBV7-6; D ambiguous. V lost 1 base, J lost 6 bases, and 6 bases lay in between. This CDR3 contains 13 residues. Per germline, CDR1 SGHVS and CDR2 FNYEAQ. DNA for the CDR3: TGTGCCAGCAGCTTAGGGGCGGCCGGGGAGCTGTTTTTT. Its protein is CASSLGAAGELFF. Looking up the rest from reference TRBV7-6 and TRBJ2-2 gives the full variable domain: GAGVSQSPRYKVTKRGQDVALRCDPISGHVSLYWYRQALGQGPEFLTYFNYEAQQDKSGLPNDRFSAERPEGSISTLTIQRTEQRDSAMYRCASSLGAAGELFFGEGSRLTVL.

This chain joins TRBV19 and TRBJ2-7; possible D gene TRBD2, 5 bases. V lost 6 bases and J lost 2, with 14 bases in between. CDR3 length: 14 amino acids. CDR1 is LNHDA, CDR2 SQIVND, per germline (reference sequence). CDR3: CASSSRTSPYEQYF. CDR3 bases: TGTGCCAGTAGCTCACGGACTTCGCCCTACGAGCAGTACTTC.

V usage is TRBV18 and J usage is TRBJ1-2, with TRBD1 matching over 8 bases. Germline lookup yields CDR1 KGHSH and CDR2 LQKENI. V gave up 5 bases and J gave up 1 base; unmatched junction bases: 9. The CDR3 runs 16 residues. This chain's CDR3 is CASSLPGTGVNYGYTF. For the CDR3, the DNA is TGTGCCAGCTCATTACCCGGGACAGGTGTTAACTATGGCTACACCTTC.

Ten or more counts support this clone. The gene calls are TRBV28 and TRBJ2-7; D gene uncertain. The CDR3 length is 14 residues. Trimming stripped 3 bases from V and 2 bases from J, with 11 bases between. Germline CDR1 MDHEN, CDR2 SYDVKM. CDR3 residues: CASSFPGNPYEQYF. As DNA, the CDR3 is TGTGCCAGCAGTTTCCCGGGCAATCCCTACGAGCAGTACTTC.

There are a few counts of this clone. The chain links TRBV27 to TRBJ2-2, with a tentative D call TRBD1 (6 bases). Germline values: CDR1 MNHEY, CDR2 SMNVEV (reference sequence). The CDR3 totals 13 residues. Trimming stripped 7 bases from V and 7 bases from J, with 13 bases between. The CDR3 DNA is TGTGCCAGCACCCTGGGGGCCGGCGGGGAGCTGTTTTTT. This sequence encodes CASTLGAGGELFF.

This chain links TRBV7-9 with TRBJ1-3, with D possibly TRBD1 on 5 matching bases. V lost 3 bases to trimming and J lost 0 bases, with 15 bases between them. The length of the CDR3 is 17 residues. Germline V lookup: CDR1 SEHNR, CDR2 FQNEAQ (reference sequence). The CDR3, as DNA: TGTGCCAGCAGCTTGGTCACGCAGGGAGGCTCTGGAAACACCATATATTTT. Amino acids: CASSLVTQGGSGNTIYF.

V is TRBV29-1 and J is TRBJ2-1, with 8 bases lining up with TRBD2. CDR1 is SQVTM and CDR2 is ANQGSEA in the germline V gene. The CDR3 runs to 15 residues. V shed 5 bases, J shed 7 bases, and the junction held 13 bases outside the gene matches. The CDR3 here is CSVQKSGSEVNEQFF. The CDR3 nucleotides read TGCAGCGTTCAAAAGAGCGGGAGTGAGGTAAATGAGCAGTTCTTC.

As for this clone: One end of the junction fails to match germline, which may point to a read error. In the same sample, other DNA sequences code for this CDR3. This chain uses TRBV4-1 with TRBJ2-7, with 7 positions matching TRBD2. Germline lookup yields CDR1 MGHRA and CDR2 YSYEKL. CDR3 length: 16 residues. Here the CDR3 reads CASSLLAGVGVGEQYF. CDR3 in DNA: TGTGCCAGCAGCTTACTTGCGGGAGTAGGGGTGGGCGAGCAGTACTTC.

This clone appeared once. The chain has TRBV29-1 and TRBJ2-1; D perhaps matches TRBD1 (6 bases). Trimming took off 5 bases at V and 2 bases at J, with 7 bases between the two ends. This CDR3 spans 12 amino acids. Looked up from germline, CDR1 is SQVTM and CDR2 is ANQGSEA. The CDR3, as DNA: TGCAGCGTTTACAGGGCCTACAATGAGCAGTTCTTC. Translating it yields CSVYRAYNEQFF.

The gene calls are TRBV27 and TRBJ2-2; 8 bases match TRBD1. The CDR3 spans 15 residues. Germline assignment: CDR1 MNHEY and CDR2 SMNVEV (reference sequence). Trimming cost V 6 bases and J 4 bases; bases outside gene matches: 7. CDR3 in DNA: TGTGCCAGCAGCCACGGGACAGGTGGCACCGGGGAGCTGTTTTTT. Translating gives CASSHGTGGTGELFF.